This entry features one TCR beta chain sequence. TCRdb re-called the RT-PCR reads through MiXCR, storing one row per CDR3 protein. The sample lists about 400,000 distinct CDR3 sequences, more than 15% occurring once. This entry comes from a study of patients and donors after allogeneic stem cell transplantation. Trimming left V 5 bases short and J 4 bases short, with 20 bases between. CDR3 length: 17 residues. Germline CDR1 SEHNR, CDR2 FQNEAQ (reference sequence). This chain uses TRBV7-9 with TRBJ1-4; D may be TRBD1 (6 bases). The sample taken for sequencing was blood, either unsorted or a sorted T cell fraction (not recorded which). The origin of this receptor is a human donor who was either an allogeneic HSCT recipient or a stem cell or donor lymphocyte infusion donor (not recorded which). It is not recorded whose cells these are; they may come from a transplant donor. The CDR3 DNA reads TGTGCCAGCAGCCGCTCCGTCTCTCGGACAGTTAATGAAAAACTGTTTTTT. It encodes CASSRSVSRTVNEKLFF.